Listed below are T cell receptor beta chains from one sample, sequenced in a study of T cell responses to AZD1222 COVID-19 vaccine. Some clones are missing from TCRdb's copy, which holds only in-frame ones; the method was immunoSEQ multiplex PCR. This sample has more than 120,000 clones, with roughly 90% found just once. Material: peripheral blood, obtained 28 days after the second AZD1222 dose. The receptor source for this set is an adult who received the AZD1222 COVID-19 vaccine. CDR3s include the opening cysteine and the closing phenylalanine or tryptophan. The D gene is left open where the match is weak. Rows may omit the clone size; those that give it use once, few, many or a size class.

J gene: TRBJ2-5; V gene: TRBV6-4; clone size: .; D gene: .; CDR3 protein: CASNPQETQYF; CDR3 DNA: TGTGCCAGCAACCCGCAAGAGACCCAGTACTTC
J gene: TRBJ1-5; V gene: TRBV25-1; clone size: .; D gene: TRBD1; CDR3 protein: CASSGDSYQPQHF; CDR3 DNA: TGTGCCAGCAGTGGGGACAGTTATCAGCCCCAGCATTTT
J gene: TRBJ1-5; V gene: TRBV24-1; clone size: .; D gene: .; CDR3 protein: CATSDGGSNQPQHF; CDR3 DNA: TGTGCCACCAGTGATGGAGGTAGCAATCAGCCCCAGCATTTT
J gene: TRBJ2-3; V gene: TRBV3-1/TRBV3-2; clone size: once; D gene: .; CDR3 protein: CASSRLVRGDTQYF; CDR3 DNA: TGTGCCAGCAGCCGGTTGGTTAGGGGAGATACGCAGTATTTT
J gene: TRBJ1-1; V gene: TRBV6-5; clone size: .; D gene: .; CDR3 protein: CASSYTLDSYTEAFF; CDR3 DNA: TGTGCCAGCAGTTACACCCTCGACAGCTACACTGAAGCTTTCTTT
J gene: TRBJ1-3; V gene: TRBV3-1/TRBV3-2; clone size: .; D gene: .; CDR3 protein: CASSQGQAGTIYF; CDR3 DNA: TGTGCCAGCAGCCAAGGACAGGCTGGCACCATATATTTT
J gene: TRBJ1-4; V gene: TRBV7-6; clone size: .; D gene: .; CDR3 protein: CASSPRSGAGEKLFF; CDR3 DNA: TGTGCCAGCAGCCCGAGGTCAGGGGCAGGGGAAAAACTGTTTTTT
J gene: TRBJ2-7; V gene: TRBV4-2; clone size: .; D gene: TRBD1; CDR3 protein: CASSQILDRFHEQYF; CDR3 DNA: TGTGCCAGCAGCCAGATATTGGACAGGTTCCACGAGCAGTACTTC
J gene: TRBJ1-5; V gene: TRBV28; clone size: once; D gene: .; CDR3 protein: CASSPLNQPQHF; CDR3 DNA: TGTGCCAGCAGTCCACTCAATCAGCCCCAGCATTTT
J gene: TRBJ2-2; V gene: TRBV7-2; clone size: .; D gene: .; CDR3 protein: CASSLVARSGGTGELFF; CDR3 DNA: TGTGCCAGCAGCTTAGTGGCTAGGTCAGGCGGGACCGGGGAGCTGTTTTTT
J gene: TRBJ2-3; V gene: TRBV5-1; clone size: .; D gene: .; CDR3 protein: CASRVGGRRLTSTDTQYF; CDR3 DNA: TGCGCCAGCAGGGTTGGGGGTAGACGCTTGACTAGCACAGATACGCAGTATTTT
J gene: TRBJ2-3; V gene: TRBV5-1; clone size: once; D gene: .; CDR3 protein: CASSPGQRDADTQYF; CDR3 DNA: TGCGCCAGCAGCCCCGGACAGCGCGACGCAGATACGCAGTATTTT
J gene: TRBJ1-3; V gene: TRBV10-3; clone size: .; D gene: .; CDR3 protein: CAISESGGNTIYF; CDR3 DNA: TGTGCCATCAGTGAGTCCGGTGGAAACACCATATATTTT
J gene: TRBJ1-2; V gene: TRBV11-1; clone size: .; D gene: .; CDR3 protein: CASSQLPGTSYGYTF; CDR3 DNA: TGTGCCAGCAGCCAACTCCCCGGGACAAGTTATGGCTACACCTTC
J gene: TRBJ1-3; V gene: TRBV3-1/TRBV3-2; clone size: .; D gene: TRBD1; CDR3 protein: CASSQGDRGPGNTIYF; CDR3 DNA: TGTGCCAGCAGCCAAGGTGACAGGGGGCCCGGAAACACCATATATTTT
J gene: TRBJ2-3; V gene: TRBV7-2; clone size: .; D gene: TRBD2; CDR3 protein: CASSFVGTSGRTDTQYF; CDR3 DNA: TGTGCCAGCAGCTTTGTCGGGACTAGCGGGAGGACAGATACGCAGTATTTT
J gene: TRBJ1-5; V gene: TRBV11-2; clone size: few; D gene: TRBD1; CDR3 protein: CASSLSLDRGPNQPQHF; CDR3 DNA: TGTGCCAGCAGCTTATCTCTCGACAGGGGGCCCAATCAGCCCCAGCATTTT
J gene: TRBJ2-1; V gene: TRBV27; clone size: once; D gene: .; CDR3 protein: CASSLPGTLNEQFF; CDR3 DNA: TGTGCCAGCAGTTTACCGGGGACCCTCAATGAGCAGTTCTTC
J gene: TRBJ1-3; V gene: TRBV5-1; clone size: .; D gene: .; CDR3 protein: CASSLGRGPGNTIYF; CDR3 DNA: TGCGCCAGCAGCTTGGGGAGAGGGCCTGGAAACACCATATATTTT
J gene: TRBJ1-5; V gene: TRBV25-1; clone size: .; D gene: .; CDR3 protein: CASSEMGVGQPQHF; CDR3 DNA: TGTGCCAGCAGTGAAATGGGAGTAGGCCAGCCCCAGCATTTT
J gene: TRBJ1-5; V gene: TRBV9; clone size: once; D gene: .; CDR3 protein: CASSVGQNQPQHF; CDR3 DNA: TGTGCCAGCAGCGTAGGACAGAATCAGCCCCAGCATTTT
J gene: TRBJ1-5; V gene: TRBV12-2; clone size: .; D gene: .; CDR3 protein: CASRLAPVSTSEQPQHF; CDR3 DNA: TGTGCAAGTCGCTTAGCACCGGTCTCGACATCCGAGCAGCCCCAGCATTTT
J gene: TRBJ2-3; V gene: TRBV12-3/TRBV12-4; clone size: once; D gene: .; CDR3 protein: CASSFGTDTQYF; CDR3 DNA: TGTGCCAGCAGTTTCGGGACAGATACGCAGTATTTT
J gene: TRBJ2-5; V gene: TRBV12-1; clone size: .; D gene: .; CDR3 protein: CAPGAGALGETQYF; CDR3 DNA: TGTGCCCCCGGAGCAGGGGCGCTTGGAGAGACCCAGTACTTC
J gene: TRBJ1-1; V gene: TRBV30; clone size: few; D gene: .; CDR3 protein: CAWSLGMNTEAFF; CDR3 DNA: TGTGCCTGGAGTTTAGGGATGAACACTGAAGCTTTCTTT
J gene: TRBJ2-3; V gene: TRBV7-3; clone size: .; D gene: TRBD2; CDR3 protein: CASSLAGVTDTQYF; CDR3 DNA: TGTGCCAGCAGCCTAGCGGGAGTGACAGATACGCAGTATTTT
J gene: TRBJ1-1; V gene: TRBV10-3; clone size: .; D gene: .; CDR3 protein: CAISELGEAFF; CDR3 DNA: TGTGCCATCAGTGAGCTGGGTGAAGCTTTCTTT
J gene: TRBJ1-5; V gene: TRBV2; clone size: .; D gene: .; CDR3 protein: CASKGDGYSNQPQHF; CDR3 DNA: TGTGCCAGCAAGGGGGACGGTTATAGCAATCAGCCCCAGCATTTT
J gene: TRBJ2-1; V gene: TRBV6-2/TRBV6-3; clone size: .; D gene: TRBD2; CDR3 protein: CASSQFIPGLGEQFF; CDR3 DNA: TGTGCCAGCAGTCAATTCATTCCGGGACTAGGTGAGCAGTTCTTC
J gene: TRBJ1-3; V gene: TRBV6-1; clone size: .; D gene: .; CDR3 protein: CASSEIAGNTIYF; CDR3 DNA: TGTGCCAGCAGTGAAATTGCTGGAAACACCATATATTTT
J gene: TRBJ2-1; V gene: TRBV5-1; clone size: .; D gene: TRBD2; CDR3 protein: CASSKRVAGGLNEQFF; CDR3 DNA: TGCGCCAGCAGCAAAAGAGTAGCGGGGGGCCTAAATGAGCAGTTCTTC
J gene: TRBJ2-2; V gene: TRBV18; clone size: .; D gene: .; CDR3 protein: CASSPNRNTGELFF; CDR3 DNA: TGTGCCAGCTCACCAAACAGGAACACCGGGGAGCTGTTTTTT
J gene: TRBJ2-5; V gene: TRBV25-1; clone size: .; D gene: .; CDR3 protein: CASSQPGRETQYF; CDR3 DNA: TGTGCCAGCAGTCAGCCCGGGAGAGAGACCCAGTACTTC
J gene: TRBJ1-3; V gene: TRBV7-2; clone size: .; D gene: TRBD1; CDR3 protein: CASSAYRGSSGNTIYF; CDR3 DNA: TGTGCCAGCAGCGCATACAGGGGGAGCTCTGGAAACACCATATATTTT
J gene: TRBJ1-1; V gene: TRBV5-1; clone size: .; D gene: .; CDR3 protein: CASSPGPPKLSEAFF; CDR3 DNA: TGCGCCAGCAGCCCGGGACCTCCCAAGCTATCTGAAGCTTTCTTT
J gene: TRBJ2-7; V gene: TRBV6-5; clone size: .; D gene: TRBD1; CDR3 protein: CASKGTGYYEQYF; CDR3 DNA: TGTGCCAGCAAGGGGACAGGGTACTACGAGCAGTACTTC
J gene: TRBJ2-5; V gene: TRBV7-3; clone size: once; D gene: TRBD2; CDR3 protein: CASSPSGRGEETQYF; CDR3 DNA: TGTGCCAGTTCCCCTAGCGGGAGGGGGGAAGAGACCCAGTACTTC
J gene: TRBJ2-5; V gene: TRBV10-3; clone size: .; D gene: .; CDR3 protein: CAISAGTIRETQYF; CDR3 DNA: TGTGCCATCAGTGCCGGGACCATACGAGAGACCCAGTACTTC
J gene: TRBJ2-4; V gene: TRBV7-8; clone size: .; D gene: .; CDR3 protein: CASSLPLAKNIQYF; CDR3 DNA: TGTGCCAGCAGCTTACCTCTAGCCAAAAACATTCAGTACTTC
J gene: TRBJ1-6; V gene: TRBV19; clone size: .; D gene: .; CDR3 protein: CASSIWIGLNSPLHF; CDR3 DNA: TGTGCCAGTAGTATCTGGATAGGCCTTAATTCACCCCTCCACTTT
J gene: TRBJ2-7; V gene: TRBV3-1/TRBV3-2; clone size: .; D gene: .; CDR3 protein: CASSPTGTADEQYF; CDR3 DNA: TGTGCCAGCAGCCCGACGGGGACCGCGGACGAGCAGTACTTC
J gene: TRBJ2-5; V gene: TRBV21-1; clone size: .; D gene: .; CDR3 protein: CASSKLSQETQYF; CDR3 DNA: TGTGCCAGCAGCAAGCTAAGTCAAGAGACCCAGTACTTC
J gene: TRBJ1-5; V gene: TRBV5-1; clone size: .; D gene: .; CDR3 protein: CASSPEGGNSNQPQHF; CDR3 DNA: TGCGCCAGCAGCCCGGAGGGGGGAAATAGCAATCAGCCCCAGCATTTT
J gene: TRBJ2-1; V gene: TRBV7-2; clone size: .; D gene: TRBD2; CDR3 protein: CASNPGRSSYNEQFF; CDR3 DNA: TGTGCCAGCAACCCCGGGAGGAGCTCCTACAATGAGCAGTTCTTC
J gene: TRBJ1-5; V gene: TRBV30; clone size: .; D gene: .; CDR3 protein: CAWSVGQVGGQPQHF; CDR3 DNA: TGTGCCTGGAGTGTAGGGCAGGTTGGGGGCCAGCCCCAGCATTTT
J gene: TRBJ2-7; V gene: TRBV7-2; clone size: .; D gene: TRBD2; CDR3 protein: CASSTTGRVAGEVEQYF; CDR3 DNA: TGTGCCAGCAGCACGACAGGCCGGGTAGCGGGAGAGGTCGAGCAGTACTTC
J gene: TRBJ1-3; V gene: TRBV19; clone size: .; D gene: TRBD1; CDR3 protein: CASSSSTGLGLSGNTIYF; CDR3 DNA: TGTGCCAGTAGTTCCTCGACAGGGCTGGGACTCTCTGGAAACACCATATATTTT
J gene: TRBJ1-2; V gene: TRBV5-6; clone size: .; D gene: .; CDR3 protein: CASSLRTANYGYTF; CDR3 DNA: TGTGCCAGCAGCTTACGGACCGCAAACTATGGCTACACCTTC
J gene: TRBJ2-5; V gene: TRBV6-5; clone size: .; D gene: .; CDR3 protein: CASSYSWALQETQYF; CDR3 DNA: TGTGCCAGCAGTTACTCGTGGGCCCTCCAAGAGACCCAGTACTTC
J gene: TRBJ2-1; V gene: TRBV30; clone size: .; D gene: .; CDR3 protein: CAWARTAYNEQFF; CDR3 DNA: TGTGCCTGGGCTAGGACAGCATACAATGAGCAGTTCTTC
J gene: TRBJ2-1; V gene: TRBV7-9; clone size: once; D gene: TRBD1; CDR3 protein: CASSSGQVINNEQFF; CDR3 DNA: TGTGCCAGCAGCTCGGGACAGGTAATAAACAATGAGCAGTTCTTC
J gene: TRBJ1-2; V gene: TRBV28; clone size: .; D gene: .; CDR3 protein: CASSLGAGTYGYTF; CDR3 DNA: TGTGCCAGCAGTTTAGGGGCGGGAACATATGGCTACACCTTC
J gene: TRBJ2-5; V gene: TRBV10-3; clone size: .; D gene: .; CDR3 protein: CAIGQETQYF; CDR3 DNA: TGTGCCATCGGCCAAGAGACCCAGTACTTC
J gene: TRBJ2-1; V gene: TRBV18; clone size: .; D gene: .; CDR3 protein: CASSPSELNEQFF; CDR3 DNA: TGTGCCAGCTCACCCTCCGAACTCAATGAGCAGTTCTTC
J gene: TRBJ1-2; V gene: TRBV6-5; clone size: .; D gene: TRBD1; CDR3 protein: CASSYNQGASGYGYTF; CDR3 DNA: TGTGCCAGCAGTTACAACCAGGGGGCCAGTGGCTATGGCTACACCTTC
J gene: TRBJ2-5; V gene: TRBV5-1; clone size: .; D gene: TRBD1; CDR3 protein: CASSRETGVETQYF; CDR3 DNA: TGCGCCAGCAGCCGAGAGACAGGGGTTGAGACCCAGTACTTC
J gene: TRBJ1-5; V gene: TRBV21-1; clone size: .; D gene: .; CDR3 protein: CASSKGTDRGSSQPQHF; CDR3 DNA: TGTGCCAGCAGCAAAGGCACGGACAGGGGAAGTAGTCAGCCCCAGCATTTT
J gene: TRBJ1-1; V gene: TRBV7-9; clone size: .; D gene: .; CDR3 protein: CASNDRGRNTEAFF; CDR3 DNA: TGTGCCAGCAACGATAGGGGACGGAACACTGAAGCTTTCTTT